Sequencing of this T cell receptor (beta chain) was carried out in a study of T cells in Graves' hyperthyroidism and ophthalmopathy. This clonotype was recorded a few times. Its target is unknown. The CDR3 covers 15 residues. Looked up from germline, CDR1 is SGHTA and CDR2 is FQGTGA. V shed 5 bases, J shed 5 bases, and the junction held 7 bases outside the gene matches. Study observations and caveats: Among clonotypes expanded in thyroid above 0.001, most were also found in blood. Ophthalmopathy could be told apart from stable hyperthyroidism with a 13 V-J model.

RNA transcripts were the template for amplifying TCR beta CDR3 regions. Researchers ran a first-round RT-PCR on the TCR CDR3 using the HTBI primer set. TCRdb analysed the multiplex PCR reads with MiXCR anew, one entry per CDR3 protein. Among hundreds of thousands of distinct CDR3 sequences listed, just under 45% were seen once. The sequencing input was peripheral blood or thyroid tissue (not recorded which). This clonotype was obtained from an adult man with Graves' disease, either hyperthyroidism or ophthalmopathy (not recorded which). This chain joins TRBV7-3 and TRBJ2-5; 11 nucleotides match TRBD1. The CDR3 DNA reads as TGTGCCAGCAGCACCCCGGGACAGGGGGTGGAGACCCAGTACTTC. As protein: CASSTPGQGVETQYF.